This TCR beta chain emerged from a study of blood T cell repertoires in COVID-19. Sequencing was performed with immunoSEQ multiplex PCR; in TCRdb, only in-frame clones are kept and a portion is missing. The table includes around 130,000 clones, roughly 88% detected once. This CDR3 has 14 residues. With 0 bases removed from V and 2 bases from J, the gap between germline ends came to 7 bases. Germline CDR1 reads SGHRS; CDR2 reads YFSETQ. V usage is TRBV5-1 and J usage is TRBJ2-3, with D unclear. This TCR derives from a man between 35 and 55 years old with acute or convalescent COVID-19. The sample comprised peripheral blood. CDR3 nucleotide sequence: TGCGCCAGCAGCTTGGATTTATCCACAGATACGCAGTATTTT. This codes for CASSLDLSTDTQYF.